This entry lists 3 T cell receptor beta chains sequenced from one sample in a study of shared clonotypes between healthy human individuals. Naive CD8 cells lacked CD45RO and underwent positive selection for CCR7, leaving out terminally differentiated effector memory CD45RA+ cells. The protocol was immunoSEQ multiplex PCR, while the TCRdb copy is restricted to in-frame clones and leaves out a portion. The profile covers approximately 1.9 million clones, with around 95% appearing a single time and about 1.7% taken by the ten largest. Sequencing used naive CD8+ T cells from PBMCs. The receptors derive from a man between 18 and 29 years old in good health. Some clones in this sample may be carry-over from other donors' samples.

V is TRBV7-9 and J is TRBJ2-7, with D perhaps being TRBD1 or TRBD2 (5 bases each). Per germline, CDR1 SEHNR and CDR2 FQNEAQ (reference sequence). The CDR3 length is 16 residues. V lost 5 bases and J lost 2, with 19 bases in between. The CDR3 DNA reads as TGTGCCAGCAGCCGCATGACCGGGGCCCTCCCCTACGAGCAGTACTTC. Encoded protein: CASSRMTGALPYEQYF.

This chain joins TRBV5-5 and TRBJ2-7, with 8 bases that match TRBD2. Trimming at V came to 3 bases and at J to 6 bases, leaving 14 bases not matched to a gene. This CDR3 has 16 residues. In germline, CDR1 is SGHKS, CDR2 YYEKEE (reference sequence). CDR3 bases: TGTGCCAGCAGCTCCCGGGGGCAGCGGGAGTTTGCCGAGCAGTACTTC. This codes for CASSSRGQREFAEQYF.

This chain's CDR3 is CASSLLSGDEQYF. CDR3 sequence (DNA): TGTGCCAGCAGCTTACTTTCGGGGGACGAGCAGTACTTC. The chain has TRBV7-8 and TRBJ2-7, with D maybe TRBD2 (6 bases). Trimming took off 2 bases at V and 5 bases at J, with 10 bases between the two ends. The CDR3 extends over 13 amino acids. The germline V gene encodes CDR1 SGHVS and CDR2 FQNEAQ.